This TCR beta chain was obtained from a study of shared clonotypes between healthy human individuals. Whole-study findings and limits: Donor clonotype sharing was expected to depend on sequencing depth. Donor scarcity curtailed the genetic and exposure-history diversity represented herein.

Donors comprised only Caucasian adults living in Nashville, Tennessee. Trimming cost V 7 bases and J 4 bases, with 13 bases left between them. This CDR3 comprises 13 residues. Looked up from germline, CDR1 is LNHDA and CDR2 is SQIVND (reference sequence). How the authors handled the data: With immunoSEQ giving junction-only sequences and no quality scores, filtering differed. Assay used: immunoSEQ multiplex PCR; TCRdb lists only in-frame clones, some missing. That table furnishes V, J and clone size, whereas the DNA furnished D and trimming. The table lists around 500,000 clones, roughly 78% of them singletons. This clone is labeled as medium-sized. Its antigen is not known.

The sequence was collected from a woman aged 40 to 50 in good health. Some clones in this sample may be carry-over from other donors' samples. The V call is TRBV19, the J call TRBJ1-2, with a tentative D call TRBD1 (6 bases). What was sequenced was PBMCs. For the CDR3, the DNA is TGTGCCAGTAACCCTGGACAGATCTATGGCTACACCTTC. This sequence encodes CASNPGQIYGYTF.